This TCR beta chain came from a study of metastatic and nonmetastatic thyroid tumors. Study-wide background: Malignant thyroid and benign thyroid patients provided blood and tumor or nodule tissue whose repertoires were compared.

Germline values: CDR1 SSHAT, CDR2 FNYEAQ (reference sequence). This CDR3 contains 13 residues. Study outcomes and limitations: In both blood and tumor samples, TCR beta diversity was reported significantly higher for malignant than benign nodules.

No patient received treatment before thyroid surgery. In the original analysis: Across clinicopathological groups, CDR3 differences served as the basis for building a distant-metastasis classifier for papillary thyroid cancer. TCRdb re-clonotyped the PCR reads through MiXCR. Here the V and J calls rest on TCRdb's processing, not on the authors' analysis. The sample holds 30,000 to 45,000 clones; about 24% are singletons and the top ten take around 10%. Comments on this clone: The antigen is unknown. One end of the junction is discordant with germline, which a read error may explain.

The sample taken for sequencing was blood. The origin of this receptor is a female donor with papillary thyroid cancer or a benign thyroid nodule (not recorded which). Some clones in this sample may be carry-over from other donors' samples. V gene TRBV7-7 combines with J gene TRBJ2-1; D not certain. In nucleotides, the CDR3 is TGTGCTAGCAGCTTAGCACCCTACAATGAGCAGTTCTTC. The encoded protein is CASSLAPYNEQFF. The full variable domain, completed using reference TRBV7-7 and TRBJ2-1, is GAGVSQSPRYKVTKRGQDVTLRCDPISSHATLYWYQQALGQGPEFLTYFNYEAQPDKSGLPSDRFSAERPEGSISTLTIQRTEQRDSAMYRCASSLAPYNEQFFGPGTRLTVL.